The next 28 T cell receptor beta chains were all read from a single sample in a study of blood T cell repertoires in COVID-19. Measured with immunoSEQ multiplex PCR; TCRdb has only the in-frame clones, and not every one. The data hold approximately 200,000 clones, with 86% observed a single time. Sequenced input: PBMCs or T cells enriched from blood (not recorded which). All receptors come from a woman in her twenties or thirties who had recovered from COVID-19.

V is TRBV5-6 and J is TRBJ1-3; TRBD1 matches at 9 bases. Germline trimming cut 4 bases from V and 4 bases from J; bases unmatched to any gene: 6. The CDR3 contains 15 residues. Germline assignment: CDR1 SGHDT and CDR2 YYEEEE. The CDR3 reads CASSVGTGKGNTIYF. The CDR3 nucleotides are TGTGCCAGCAGCGTCGGGACAGGGAAAGGAAACACCATATATTTT. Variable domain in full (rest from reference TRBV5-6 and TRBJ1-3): DAGVTQSPTHLIKTRGQQVTLRCSPKSGHDTVSWYQQALGQGPQFIFQYYEEEERQRGNFPDRFSGHQFPNYSSELNVNALLLGDSALYLCASSVGTGKGNTIYFGEGSWLTVV.

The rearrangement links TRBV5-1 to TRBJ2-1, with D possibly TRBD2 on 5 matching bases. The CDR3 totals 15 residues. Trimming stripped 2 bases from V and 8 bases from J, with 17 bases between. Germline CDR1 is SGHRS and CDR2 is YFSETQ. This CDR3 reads CASSFDASSADEQFF. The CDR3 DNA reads TGCGCCAGCAGCTTCGACGCGTCGTCAGCGGATGAGCAGTTCTTC.

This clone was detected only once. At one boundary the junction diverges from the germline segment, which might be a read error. CDR3 nucleotides: TGTGCTAGCAGCTCCGGACTAGCCAATGAGCAGTTCTTC. It encodes CASSSGLANEQFF. The chain recombines TRBV7-7 with TRBJ2-1, with 8 positions matching TRBD2. The CDR3 contains 13 residues. Germline V gene lookup returns CDR1 SSHAT and CDR2 FNYEAQ (reference sequence).

CDR3: CASSLVVGQGSNEQFF. CDR3 sequence (DNA): TGTGCCAGCAGCTTAGTAGTCGGACAGGGGTCCAATGAGCAGTTCTTC. This chain joins TRBV7-2 and TRBJ2-1; 9 positions match TRBD1. Trimming removed 1 base from V and 6 bases from J; junction bases left unmatched: 7. The CDR3 runs 16 residues. Germline CDR1 reads SGHTA; CDR2 reads FQGNSA.

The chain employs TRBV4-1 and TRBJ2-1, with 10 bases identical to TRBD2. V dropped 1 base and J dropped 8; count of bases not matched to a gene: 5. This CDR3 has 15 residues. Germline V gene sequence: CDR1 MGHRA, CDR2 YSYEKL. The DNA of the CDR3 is TGCGCCAGCAGCCAAGCGCTAGCGGGAGACTATGAGCAGTTCTTC. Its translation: CASSQALAGDYEQFF.

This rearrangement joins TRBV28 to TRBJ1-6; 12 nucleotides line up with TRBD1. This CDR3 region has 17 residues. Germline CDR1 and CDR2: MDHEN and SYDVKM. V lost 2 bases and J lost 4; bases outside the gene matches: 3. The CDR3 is CASSLGTGGAYNSPLHF. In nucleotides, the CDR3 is TGTGCCAGCAGTTTAGGGACAGGGGGCGCGTATAATTCACCCCTCCACTTT.

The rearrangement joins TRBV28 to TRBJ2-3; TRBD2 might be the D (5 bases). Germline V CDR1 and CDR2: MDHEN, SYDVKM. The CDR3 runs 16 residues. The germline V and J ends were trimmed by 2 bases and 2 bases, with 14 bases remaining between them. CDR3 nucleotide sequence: TGTGCCAGCAGTTTAGGAGGCGGCCTAGTCACAGATACGCAGTATTTT. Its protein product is CASSLGGGLVTDTQYF.

CDR3 loop: CSVDLAGTSTDTQYF. The DNA of the CDR3 is TGCAGCGTTGATCTCGCGGGGACTAGCACAGATACGCAGTATTTT. The chain couples TRBV29-1 to TRBJ2-3; TRBD2 is a possible D gene (6 bases). CDR3 size: 15 residues. The V gene's germline CDR1 is SQVTM and CDR2 ANQGSEA. Trimming took off 3 bases at V and 0 bases at J, with 13 bases between the two ends.

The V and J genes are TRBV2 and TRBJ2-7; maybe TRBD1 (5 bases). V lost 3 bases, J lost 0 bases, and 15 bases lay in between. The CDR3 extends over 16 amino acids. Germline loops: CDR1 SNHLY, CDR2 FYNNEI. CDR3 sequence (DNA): TGTGCCAGCAGTGACCCCCCGGACAAGACCTCCTACGAGCAGTACTTC. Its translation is CASSDPPDKTSYEQYF.

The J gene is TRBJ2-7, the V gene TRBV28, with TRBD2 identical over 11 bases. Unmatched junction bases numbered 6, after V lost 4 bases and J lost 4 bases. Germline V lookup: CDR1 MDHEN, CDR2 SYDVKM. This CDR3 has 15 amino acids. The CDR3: CASSSHGTSGYEQYF. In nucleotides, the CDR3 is TGTGCCAGCAGTTCGCACGGGACTAGCGGATACGAGCAGTACTTC.

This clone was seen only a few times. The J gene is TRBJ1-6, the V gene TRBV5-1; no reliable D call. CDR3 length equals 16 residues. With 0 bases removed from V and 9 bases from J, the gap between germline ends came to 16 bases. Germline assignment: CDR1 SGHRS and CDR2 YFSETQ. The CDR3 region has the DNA TGCGCCAGCAGCTTGGTTCCTAAAAACTACGGTTCACCCCTCCACTTT. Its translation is CASSLVPKNYGSPLHF.

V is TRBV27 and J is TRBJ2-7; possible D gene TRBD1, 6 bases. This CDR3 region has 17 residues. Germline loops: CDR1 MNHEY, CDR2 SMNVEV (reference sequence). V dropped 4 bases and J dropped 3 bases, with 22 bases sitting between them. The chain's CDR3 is CASSSHFLTGPLYEQYF. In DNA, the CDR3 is TGTGCCAGCAGTTCCCACTTCCTGACAGGCCCTCTCTACGAGCAGTACTTC.

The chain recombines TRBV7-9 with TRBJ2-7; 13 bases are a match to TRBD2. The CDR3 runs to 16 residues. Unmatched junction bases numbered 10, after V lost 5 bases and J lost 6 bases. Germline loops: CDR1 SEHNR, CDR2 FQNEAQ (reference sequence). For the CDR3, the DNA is TGTGCCAGCAGCGCACAACTAGCGGGAGGGCCTGGCGAGCAGTACTTC. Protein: CASSAQLAGGPGEQYF.

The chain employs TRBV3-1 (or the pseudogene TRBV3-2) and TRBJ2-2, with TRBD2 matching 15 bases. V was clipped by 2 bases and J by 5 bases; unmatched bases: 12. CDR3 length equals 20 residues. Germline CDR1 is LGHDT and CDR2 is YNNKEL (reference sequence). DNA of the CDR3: TGTGCCAGCAGCCAAAGTATCTGGACTAGCGGGAGGGCCTATACCGGGGAGCTGTTTTTT. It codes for CASSQSIWTSGRAYTGELFF.

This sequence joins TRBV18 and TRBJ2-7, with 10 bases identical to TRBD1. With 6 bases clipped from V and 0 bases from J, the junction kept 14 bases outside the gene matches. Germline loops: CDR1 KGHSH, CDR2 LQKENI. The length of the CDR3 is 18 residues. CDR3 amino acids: CASSSRGTGVASSYEQYF. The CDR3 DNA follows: TGTGCCAGCTCGTCCCGGGGGACAGGGGTCGCAAGCTCCTACGAGCAGTACTTC. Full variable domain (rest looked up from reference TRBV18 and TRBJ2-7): NAGVMQNPRHLVRRRGQEARLRCSPMKGHSHVYWYRQLPEEGLKFMVYLQKENIIDESGMPKERFSAEFPKEGPSILRIQQVVRGDSAAYFCASSSRGTGVASSYEQYFGPGTRLTVT.

CDR3 residues: CASSPGTGRTGELFF. DNA for the CDR3: TGTGCCAGCAGCCCCGGGACAGGGCGCACCGGGGAGCTGTTTTTT. The genes are TRBV7-3 and TRBJ2-2; 9 nucleotides match TRBD1. The CDR3 covers 15 residues. Germline V CDR1 and CDR2: SGHTA, FQGTGA. V was pared by 5 bases and J by 4 bases, with 5 bases of the junction left unmatched.

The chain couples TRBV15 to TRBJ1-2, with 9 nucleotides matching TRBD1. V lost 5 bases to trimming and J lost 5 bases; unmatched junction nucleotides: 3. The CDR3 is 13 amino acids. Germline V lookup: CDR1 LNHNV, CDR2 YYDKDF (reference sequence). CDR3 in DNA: TGTGCCACCAGCGCCGACAGGGGGTATGGCTACACCTTC. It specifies CATSADRGYGYTF. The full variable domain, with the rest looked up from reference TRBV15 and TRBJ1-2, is DAMVIQNPRYQVTQFGKPVTLSCSQTLNHNVMYWYQQKSSQAPKLLFHYYDKDFNNEADTPDNFQSRRPNTSFCFLDIRSPGLGDTAMYLCATSADRGYGYTFGSGTRLTVV.

In DNA, the CDR3 is TGTGCCAGCAGTAGTACAGGGGCCGCCTCTGGAAACACCATATATTTT. Translation gives CASSSTGAASGNTIYF. This rearrangement joins TRBV28 to TRBJ1-3; TRBD1 matches at 7 bases. CDR3 size: 16 residues. The J segment lost 0 bases and the V segment lost 5 bases, leaving 7 bases of the junction unmatched. Germline loops: CDR1 MDHEN, CDR2 SYDVKM.

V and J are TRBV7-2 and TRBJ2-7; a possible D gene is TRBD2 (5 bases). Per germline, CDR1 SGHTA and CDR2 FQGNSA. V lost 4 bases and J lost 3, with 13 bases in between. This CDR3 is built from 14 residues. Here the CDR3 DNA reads TGTGCCAGCAGCTCCCTGGACTTACTCTACGAGCAGTACTTC. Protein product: CASSSLDLLYEQYF. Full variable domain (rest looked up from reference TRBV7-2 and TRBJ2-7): GAGVSQSPSNKVTEKGKDVELRCDPISGHTALYWYRQSLGQGLEFLIYFQGNSAPDKSGLPSDRFSAERTGGSVSTLTIQRTQQEDSAVYLCASSSLDLLYEQYFGPGTRLTVT.

This chain's CDR3 is CASSFEGRGNTIYF. CDR3 bases: TGTGCCAGCAGCTTCGAGGGCCGTGGAAACACCATATATTTT. The rearrangement links TRBV5-6 to TRBJ1-3; D unresolved. The CDR3 loop spans 14 amino acids. Germline CDR1 SGHDT, CDR2 YYEEEE. Trimming removed 2 bases at V and 3 bases at J, with 9 bases between.

CDR3 coding DNA: TGCGCCAGCAGCTTGGGACAGGGGGCTCATGAGCAGTTCTTC. Translating gives CASSLGQGAHEQFF. The chain joins TRBV5-1 to TRBJ2-1, with 10 bases matching TRBD1. V dropped 0 bases and J dropped 8; count of bases not matched to a gene: 2. Germline V gene data show CDR1 as SGHRS and CDR2 as YFSETQ. The CDR3 totals 14 residues.

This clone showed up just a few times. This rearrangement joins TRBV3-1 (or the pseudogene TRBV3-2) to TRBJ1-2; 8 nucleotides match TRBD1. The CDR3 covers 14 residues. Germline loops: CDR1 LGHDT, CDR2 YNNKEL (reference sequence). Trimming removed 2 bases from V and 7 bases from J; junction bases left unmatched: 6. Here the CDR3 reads CASSQLTGGSGYTF. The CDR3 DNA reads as TGTGCCAGCAGCCAACTCACAGGGGGAAGTGGCTACACCTTC.

The CDR3 sequence: CASRSGDSPLHF. The DNA for the CDR3 is TGTGCCAGCAGGTCGGGGGATTCACCCCTCCACTTT. The V call is TRBV3-1 (or the pseudogene TRBV3-2), the J call TRBJ1-6; TRBD1 is a possible D gene (5 bases). Germline V CDR1 and CDR2: LGHDT, YNNKEL (reference sequence). V dropped 6 bases and J dropped 8 bases, with 8 bases sitting between them. The CDR3 has 12 amino acids.

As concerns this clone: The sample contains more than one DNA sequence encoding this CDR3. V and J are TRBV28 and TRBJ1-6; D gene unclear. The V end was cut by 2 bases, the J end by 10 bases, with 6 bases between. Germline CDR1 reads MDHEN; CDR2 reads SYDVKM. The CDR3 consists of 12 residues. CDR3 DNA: TGTGCCAGCAGTTTACGGTCCTCACCCCTCCACTTT. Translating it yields CASSLRSSPLHF. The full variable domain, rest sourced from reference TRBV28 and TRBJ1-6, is DVKVTQSSRYLVKRTGEKVFLECVQDMDHENMFWYRQDPGLGLRLIYFSYDVKMKEKGDIPEGYSVSREKKERFSLILESASTNQTSMYLCASSLRSSPLHFGNGTRLTVT.

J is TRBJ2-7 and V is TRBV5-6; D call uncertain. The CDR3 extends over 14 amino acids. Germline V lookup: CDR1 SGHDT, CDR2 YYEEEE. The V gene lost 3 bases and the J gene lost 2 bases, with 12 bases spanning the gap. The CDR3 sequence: CASSWYTATYEQYF. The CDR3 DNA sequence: TGTGCCAGCAGCTGGTATACAGCCACCTACGAGCAGTACTTC.

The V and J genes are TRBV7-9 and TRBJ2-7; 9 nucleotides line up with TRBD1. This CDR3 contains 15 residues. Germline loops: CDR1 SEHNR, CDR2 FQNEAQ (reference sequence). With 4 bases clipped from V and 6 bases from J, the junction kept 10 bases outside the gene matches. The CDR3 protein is CASSSSFKDRGEQYF. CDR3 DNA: TGTGCCAGCAGCTCCTCTTTTAAGGACAGGGGCGAGCAGTACTTC.

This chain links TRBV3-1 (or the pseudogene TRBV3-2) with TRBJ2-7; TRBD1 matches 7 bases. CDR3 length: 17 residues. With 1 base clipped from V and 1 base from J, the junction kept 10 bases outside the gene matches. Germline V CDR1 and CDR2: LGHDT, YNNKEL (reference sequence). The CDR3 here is CASSQGGSRGPSYEQYF. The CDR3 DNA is TGTGCCAGCAGCCAAGGGGGGAGTAGGGGGCCTTCCTACGAGCAGTACTTC.

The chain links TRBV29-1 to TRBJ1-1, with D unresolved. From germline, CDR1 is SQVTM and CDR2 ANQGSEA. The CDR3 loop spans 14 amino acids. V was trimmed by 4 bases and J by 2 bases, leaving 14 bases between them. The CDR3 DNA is TGCAGCGTTGGGAGAAGTCGGTTTAACACTGAAGCTTTCTTT. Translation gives CSVGRSRFNTEAFF.